This T cell receptor (beta chain) was identified in a study of OX40 agonist ivuxolimab in advanced cancers. Regarding the research as a whole: Ivuxolimab, which targeted the costimulatory receptor OX40 (CD134), was an agonistic, fully human IgG2 monoclonal antibody. Intravenous ivuxolimab was administered to patients every 2 weeks at six dose levels: 0.01, 0.1, 0.3, 1.5, 3 and 10 mg/kg. Of the roughly 50 dose-escalation patients, hepatocellular carcinoma was present in approximately 20, melanoma in around 15, renal cell carcinoma in 9 and head and neck cancer in 9. A male proportion of around 83% and a mean age of 60 years, ranging from 23 to 79, were recorded for the dose-escalation cohort. Prior anti-PD-1, anti-PD-L1 or anti-CTLA-4 therapy was permitted, and less than 45% of dose-escalation patients had received checkpoint inhibitors. Partial responses occurred in three dose-escalation patients: two with cutaneous melanoma and one with hepatocellular carcinoma. Peripheral TCRbeta sequencing aimed to test whether ivuxolimab altered TCR sequence diversity and caused clonal T-cell expansion. The paper reports the monotherapy dose-escalation portion (N ≈ 50 patients) of the phase I ivuxolimab trial. Broad study findings and their caveats: After ivuxolimab, expanded clones were on average more numerous among CD8+ T cells than among CD4+ T cells. Low levels of normalized T-cell clonal expansion were also seen in some patients who did not respond. In the 0.1-3.0 mg/kg groups, partial responders had among the lowest normalized peripheral clonal expansion, particularly in CD8+ T cells. Clonal expansion of both CD4+ and CD8+ blood T cells was observed from baseline to week 6 at doses 0.1 to 3.0 mg/kg. The antigen specificity of the clonally expanded peripheral T cells was not determined.

For sequencing of the TCRbeta CDR3 region, genomic DNA was extracted from the sorted cells. The immunoSEQ Assay was used to sequence the TCRbeta CDR3 regions. TCRdb limited this immuneACCESS table to in-frame rearrangements with V and J called. A share of clones is missing; checked studies link under half to unresolved V genes, and the rest is unexplained. Within this sample are around 61,000 clones, with under 90% of them counted one time only. The biggest ten clones account for around 0.47% of the sample. V lost 5 bases and J lost 2 bases, and the count of bases not matched to a germline gene is 9. The germline V gene (reference sequence) yields LNHDA for CDR1 and SQIVND for CDR2. Counted from cysteine to phenylalanine, this CDR3 has 16 amino acids. Only the CDR3 part of the read is kept: 48 bases, read in frame from the first base. The trial excluded patients who had a history of autoimmune disease or were on systemic immunosuppression. Peripheral blood for TCR sequencing was collected from all dose cohorts at baseline, on cycle 4 day 1, and on cycle 7 day 1. The samples were taken from a phase I, first-in-human, multicenter, open-label dose-escalation trial of ivuxolimab. Adults with locally advanced or metastatic melanoma, renal cell carcinoma, hepatocellular carcinoma or head and neck squamous cell carcinoma were enrolled in the trial. Before TCR sequencing, CD4+ and CD8+ T cells were separately sorted from peripheral blood.

This clone was seen only once. The clone's antigen remains unknown. No quality values exist for individual bases; no much larger clone is one base distant. Recombination linked TRBV19 to TRBJ2-3, with TRBD1 matching 8 junction bases. Sequenced material: CD4+ or CD8+ T cells sorted from blood, taken in a trial of the OX40 agonist ivuxolimab. This TCR derives from an adult with an advanced solid tumor such as melanoma, head and neck, liver or kidney cancer. In nucleotides, the sequence is TGTGCCAGTAGTCTTTGGGAGGACAGGGACACAGATACGCAGTATTTT. Its translation reads: CASSLWEDRDTDTQYF.